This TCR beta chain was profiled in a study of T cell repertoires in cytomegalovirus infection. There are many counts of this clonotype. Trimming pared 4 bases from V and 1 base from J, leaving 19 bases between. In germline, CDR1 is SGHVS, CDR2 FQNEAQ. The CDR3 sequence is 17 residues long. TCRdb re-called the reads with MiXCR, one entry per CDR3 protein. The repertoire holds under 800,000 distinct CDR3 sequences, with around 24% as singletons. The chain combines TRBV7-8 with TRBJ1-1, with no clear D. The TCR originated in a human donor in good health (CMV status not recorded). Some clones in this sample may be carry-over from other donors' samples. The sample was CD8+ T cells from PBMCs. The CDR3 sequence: CASSSSPYQTENTEAFF. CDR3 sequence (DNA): TGTGCCAGCAGCTCCTCCCCCTATCAGACGGAGAACACTGAAGCTTTCTTT.